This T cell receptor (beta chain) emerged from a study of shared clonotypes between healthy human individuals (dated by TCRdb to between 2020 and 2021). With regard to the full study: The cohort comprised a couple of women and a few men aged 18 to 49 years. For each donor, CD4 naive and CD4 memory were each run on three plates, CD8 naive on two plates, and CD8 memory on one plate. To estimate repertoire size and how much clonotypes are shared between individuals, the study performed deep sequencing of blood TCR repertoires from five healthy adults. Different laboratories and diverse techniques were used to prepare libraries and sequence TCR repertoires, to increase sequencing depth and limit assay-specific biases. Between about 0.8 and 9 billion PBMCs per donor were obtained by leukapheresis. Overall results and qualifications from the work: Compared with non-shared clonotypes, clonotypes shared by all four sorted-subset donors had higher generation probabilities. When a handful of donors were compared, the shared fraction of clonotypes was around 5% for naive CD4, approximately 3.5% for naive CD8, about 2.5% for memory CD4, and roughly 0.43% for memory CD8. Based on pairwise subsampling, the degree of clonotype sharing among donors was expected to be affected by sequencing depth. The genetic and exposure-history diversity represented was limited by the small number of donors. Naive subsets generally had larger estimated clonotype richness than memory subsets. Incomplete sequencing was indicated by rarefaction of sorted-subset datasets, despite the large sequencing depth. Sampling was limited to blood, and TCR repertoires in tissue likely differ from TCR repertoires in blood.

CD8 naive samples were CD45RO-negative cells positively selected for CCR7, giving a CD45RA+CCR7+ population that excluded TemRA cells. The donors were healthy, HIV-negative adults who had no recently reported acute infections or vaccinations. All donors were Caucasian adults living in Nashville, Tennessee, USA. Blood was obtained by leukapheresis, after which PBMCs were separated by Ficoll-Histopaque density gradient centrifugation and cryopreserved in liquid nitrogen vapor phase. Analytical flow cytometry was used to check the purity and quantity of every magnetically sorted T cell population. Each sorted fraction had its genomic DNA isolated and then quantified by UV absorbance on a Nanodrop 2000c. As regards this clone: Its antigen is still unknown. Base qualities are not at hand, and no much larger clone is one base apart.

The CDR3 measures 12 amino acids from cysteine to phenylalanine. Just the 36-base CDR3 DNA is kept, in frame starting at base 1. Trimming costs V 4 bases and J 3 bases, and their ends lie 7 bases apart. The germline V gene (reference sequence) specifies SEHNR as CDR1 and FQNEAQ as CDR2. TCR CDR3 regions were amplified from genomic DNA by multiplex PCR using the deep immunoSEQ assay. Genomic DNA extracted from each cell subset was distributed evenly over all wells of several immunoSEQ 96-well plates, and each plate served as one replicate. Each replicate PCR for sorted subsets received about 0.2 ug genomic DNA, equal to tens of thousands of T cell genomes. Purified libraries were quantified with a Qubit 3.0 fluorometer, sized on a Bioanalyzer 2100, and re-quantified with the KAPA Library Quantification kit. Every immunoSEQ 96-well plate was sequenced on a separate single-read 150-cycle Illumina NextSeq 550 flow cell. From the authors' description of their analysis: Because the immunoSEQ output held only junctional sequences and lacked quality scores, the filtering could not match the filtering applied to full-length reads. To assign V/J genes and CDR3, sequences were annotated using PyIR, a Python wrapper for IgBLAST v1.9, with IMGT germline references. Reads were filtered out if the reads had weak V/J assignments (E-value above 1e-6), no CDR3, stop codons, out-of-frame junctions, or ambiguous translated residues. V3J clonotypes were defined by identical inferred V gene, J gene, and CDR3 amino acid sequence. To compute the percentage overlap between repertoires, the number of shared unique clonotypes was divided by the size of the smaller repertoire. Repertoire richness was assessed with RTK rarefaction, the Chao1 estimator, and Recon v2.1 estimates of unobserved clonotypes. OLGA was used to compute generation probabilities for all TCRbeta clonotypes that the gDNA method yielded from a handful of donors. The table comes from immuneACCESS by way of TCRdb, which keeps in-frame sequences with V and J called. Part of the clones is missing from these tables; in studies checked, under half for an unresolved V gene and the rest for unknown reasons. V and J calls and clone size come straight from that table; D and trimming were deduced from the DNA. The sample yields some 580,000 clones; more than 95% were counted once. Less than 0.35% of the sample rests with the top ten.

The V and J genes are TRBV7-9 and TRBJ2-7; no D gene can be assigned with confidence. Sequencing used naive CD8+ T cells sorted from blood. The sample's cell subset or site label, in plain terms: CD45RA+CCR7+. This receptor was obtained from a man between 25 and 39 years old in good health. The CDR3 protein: CASSSWGYEQYF. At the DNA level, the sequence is TGTGCCAGCAGCTCTTGGGGCTACGAGCAGTACTTC.